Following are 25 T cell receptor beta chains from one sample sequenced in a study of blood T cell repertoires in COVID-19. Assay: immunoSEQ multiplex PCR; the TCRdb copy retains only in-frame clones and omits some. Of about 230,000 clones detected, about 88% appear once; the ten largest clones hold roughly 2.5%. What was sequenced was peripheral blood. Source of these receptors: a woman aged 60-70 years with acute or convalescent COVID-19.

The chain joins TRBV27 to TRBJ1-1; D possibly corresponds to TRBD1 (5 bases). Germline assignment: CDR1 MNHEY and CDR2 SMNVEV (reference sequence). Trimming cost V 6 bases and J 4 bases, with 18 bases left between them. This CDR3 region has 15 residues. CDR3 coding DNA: TGTGCCAGCAGGCTCTATGGGGGGACTACCACTGAAGCTTTCTTT. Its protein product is CASRLYGGTTTEAFF.

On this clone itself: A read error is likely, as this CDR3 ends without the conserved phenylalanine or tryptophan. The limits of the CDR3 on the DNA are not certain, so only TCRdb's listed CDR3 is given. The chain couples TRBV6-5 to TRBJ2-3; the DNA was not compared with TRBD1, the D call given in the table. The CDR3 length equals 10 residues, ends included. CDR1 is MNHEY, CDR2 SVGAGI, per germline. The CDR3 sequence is CASSNPTTPH.

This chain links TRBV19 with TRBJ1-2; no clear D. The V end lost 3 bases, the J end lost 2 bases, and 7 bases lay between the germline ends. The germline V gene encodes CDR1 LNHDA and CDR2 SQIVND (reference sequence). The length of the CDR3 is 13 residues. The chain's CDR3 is CASSIDKNYGYTF. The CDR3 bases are TGTGCCAGTAGTATTGACAAGAACTATGGCTACACCTTC.

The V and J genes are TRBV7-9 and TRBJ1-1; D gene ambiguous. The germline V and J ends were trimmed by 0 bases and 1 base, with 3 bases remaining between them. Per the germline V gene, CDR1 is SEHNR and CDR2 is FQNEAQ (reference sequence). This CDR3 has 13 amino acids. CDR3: CASSLARNTEAFF. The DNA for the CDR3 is TGTGCCAGCAGCTTAGCCAGGAACACTGAAGCTTTCTTT.

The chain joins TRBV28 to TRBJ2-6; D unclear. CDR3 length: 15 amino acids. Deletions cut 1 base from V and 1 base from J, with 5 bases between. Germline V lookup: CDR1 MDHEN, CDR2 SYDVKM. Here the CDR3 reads CASSLYGSGANVLTF. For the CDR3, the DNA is TGTGCCAGCAGTTTATACGGGTCTGGGGCCAACGTCCTGACTTTC.

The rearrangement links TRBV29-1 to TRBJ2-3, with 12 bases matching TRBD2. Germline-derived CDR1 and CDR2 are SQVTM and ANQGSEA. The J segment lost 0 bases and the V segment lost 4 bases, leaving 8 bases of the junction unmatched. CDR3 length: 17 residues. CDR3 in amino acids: CSVVLLAGGPSTDTQYF. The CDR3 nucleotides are TGCAGCGTTGTTCTACTAGCGGGAGGACCAAGCACAGATACGCAGTATTTT.

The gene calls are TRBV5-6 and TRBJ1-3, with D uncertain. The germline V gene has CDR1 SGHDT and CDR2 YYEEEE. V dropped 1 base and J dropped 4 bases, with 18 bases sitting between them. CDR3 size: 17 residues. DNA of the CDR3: TGTGCCAGCAGCTTGTTAGTCGGGTCCGCGGCCGGAAACACCATATATTTT. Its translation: CASSLLVGSAAGNTIYF.

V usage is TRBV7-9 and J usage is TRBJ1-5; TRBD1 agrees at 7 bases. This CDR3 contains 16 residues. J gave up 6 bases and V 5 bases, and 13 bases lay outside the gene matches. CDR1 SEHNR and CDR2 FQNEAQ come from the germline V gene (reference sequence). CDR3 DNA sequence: TGTGCCAGCAGCGCCCTTGGGTCCAGGGGGGCTCAGCCCCAGCATTTT. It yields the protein CASSALGSRGAQPQHF.

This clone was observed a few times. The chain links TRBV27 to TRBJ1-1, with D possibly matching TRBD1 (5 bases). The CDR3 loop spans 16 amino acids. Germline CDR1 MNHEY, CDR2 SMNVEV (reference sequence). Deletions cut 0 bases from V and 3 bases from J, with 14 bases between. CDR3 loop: CASSLSFRGGDTEAFF. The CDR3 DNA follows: TGTGCCAGCAGTTTATCTTTTCGGGGGGGGGACACTGAAGCTTTCTTT.

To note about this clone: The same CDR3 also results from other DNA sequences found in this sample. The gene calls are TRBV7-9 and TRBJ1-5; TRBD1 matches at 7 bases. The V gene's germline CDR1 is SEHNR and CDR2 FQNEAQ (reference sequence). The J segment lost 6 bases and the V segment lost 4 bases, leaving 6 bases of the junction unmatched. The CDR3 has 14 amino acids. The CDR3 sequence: CASSSRQGPQPQHF. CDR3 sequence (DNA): TGTGCCAGCAGCTCCCGACAGGGTCCTCAGCCCCAGCATTTT.

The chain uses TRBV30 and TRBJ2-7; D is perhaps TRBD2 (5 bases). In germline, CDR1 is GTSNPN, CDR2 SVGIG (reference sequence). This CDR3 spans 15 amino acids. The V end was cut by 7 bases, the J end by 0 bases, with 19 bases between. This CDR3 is CASRVRGGFSYEQYF. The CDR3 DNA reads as TGTGCCTCCCGTGTTCGTGGAGGATTCTCCTACGAGCAGTACTTC.

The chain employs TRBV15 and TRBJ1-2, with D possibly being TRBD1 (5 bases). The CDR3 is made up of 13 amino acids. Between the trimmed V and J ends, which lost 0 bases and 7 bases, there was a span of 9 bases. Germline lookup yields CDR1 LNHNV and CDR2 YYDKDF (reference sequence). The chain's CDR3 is CATSRDRTSGYTF. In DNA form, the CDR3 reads TGTGCCACCAGCAGAGATAGGACATCTGGCTACACCTTC. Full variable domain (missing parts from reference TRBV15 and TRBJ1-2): DAMVIQNPRYQVTQFGKPVTLSCSQTLNHNVMYWYQQKSSQAPKLLFHYYDKDFNNEADTPDNFQSRRPNTSFCFLDIRSPGLGDTAMYLCATSRDRTSGYTFGSGTRLTVV.

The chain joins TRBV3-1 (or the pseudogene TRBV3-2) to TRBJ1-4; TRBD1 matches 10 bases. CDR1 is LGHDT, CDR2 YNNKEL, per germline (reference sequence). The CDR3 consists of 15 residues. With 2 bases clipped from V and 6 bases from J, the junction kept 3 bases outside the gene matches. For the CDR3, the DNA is TGTGCCAGCAGCCAATTAGGGACAGGGGATGAAAAACTGTTTTTT. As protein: CASSQLGTGDEKLFF.

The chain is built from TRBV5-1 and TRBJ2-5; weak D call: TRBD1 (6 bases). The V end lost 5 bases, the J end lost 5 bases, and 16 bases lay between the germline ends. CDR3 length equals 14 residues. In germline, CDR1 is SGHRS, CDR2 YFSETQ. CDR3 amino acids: CASRLGQGRETQYF. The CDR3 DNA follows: TGCGCCAGCAGGCTTGGGCAGGGGCGGGAGACCCAGTACTTC. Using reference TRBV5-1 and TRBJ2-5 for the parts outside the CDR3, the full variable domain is KAGVTQTPRYLIKTRGQQVTLSCSPISGHRSVSWYQQTPGQGLQFLFEYFSETQRNKGNFPGRFSGRQFSNSRSEMNVSTLELGDSALYLCASRLGQGRETQYFGPGTRLLVL.

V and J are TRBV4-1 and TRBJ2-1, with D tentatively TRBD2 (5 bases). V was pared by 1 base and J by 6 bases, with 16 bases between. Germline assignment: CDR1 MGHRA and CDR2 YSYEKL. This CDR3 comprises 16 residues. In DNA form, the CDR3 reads TGCGCCAGCAGCCAAGCGGACCGGACTTCATTCAATGAGCAGTTCTTC. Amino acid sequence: CASSQADRTSFNEQFF.

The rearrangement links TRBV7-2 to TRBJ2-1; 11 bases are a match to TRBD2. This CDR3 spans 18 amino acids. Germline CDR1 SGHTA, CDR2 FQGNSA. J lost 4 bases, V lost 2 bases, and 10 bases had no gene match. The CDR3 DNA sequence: TGTGCCAGCAGCTTAAGGGGACTAGCGGAGCCGGATTACAATGAGCAGTTCTTC. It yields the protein CASSLRGLAEPDYNEQFF.

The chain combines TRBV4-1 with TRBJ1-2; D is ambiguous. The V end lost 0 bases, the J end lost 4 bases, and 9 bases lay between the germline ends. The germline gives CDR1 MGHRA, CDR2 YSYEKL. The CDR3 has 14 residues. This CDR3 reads CASSQDSAFYGYTF. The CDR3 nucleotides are TGCGCCAGCAGCCAAGATTCTGCGTTCTATGGCTACACCTTC.

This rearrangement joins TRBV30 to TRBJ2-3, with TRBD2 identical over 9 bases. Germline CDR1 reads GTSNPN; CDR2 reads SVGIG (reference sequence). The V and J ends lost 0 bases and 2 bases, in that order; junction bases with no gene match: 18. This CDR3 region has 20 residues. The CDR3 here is CAWSVRKRGGRAGSTDTQYF. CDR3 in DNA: TGTGCCTGGAGTGTACGAAAGCGCGGCGGGAGGGCCGGCTCCACAGATACGCAGTATTTT.

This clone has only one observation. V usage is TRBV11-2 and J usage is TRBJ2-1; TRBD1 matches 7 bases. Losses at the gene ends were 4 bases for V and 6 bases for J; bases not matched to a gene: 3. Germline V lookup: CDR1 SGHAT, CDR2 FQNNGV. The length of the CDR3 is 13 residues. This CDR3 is CASSSTGANEQFF. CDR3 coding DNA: TGTGCCAGCAGCTCCACAGGGGCCAATGAGCAGTTCTTC.

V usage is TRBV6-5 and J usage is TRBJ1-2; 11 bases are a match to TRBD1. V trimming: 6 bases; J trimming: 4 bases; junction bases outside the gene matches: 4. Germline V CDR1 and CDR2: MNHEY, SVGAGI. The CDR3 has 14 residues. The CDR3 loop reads CASRDRGLGYGYTF. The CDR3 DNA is TGTGCCAGCAGGGACAGGGGGCTGGGCTATGGCTACACCTTC.

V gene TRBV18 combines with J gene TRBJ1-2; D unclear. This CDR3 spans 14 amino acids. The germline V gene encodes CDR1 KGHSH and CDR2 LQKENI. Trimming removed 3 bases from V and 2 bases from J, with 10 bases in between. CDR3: CASSPATGNYGYTF. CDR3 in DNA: TGTGCCAGCTCACCCGCGACGGGAAACTATGGCTACACCTTC.

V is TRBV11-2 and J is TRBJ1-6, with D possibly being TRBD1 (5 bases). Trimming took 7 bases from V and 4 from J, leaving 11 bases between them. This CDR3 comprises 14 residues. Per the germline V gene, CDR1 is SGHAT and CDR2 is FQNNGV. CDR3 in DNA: TGTGCCAGCAAGCCCGGGGGGTATAATTCACCCCTCCACTTT. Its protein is CASKPGGYNSPLHF.

The CDR3 sequence: CATSRGEGGSPETQYF. The CDR3 region has the DNA TGTGCCACCAGCAGAGGGGAGGGAGGGTCCCCAGAGACCCAGTACTTC. The gene calls are TRBV15 and TRBJ2-5; 7 bases are shared with TRBD2. Germline CDR1 and CDR2: LNHNV and YYDKDF (reference sequence). The ends lost 1 base at V and 4 bases at J; junction bases unmatched: 9. The CDR3 length is 16 residues. Together with reference TRBV15 and TRBJ2-5, the CDR3 gives the full variable domain: DAMVIQNPRYQVTQFGKPVTLSCSQTLNHNVMYWYQQKSSQAPKLLFHYYDKDFNNEADTPDNFQSRRPNTSFCFLDIRSPGLGDTAMYLCATSRGEGGSPETQYFGPGTRLLVL.

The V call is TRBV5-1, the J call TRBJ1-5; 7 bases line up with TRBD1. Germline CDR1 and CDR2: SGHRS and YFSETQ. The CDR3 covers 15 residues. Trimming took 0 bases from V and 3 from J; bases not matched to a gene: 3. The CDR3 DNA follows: TGCGCCAGCAGCTTGGAGGGACAGAACAATCAGCCCCAGCATTTT. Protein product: CASSLEGQNNQPQHF.

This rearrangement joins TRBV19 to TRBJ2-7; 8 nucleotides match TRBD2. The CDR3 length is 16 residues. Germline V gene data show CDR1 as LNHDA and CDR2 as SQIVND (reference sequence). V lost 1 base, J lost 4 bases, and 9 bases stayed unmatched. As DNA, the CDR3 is TGTGCCAGTAGTATAGGCCGGGCGGGGGGCCTGTACGAGCAGTACTTC. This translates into CASSIGRAGGLYEQYF.